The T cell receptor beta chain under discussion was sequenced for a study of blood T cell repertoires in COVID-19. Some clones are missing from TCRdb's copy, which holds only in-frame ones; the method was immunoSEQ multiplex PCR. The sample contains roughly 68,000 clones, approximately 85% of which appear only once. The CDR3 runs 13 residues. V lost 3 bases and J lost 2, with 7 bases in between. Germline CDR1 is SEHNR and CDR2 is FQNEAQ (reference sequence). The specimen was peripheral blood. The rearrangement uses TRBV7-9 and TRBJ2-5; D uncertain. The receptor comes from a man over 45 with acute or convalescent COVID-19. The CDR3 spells CASSLSVQETQYF. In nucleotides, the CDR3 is TGTGCCAGCAGCTTGTCGGTGCAAGAGACCCAGTACTTC. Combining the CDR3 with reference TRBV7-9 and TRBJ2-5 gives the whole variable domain DTGVSQNPRHKITKRGQNVTFRCDPISEHNRLYWYRQTLGQGPEFLTYFQNEAQLEKSRLLSDRFSAERPKGSFSTLEIQRTEQGDSAMYLCASSLSVQETQYFGPGTRLLVL.